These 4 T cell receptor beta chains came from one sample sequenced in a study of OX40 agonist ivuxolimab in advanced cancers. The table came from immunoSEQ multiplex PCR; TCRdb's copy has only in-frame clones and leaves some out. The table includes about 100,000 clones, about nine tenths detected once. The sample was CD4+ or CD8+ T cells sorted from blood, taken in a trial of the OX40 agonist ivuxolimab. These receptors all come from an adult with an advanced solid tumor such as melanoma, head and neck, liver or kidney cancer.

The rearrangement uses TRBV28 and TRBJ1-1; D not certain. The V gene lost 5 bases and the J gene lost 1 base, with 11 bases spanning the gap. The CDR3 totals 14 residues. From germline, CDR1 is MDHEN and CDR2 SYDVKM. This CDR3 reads CASSTGGKNTEAFF. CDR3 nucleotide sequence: TGTGCCAGCAGTACGGGCGGAAAGAACACTGAAGCTTTCTTT.

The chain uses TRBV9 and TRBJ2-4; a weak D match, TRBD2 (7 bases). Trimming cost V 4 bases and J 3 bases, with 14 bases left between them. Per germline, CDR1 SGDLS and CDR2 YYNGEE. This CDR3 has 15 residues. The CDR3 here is CASSFGGADKNIQYF. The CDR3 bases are TGTGCCAGCAGCTTTGGGGGGGCGGACAAAAACATTCAGTACTTC.

The CDR3 here is CASRRDRGTEAFF. CDR3 bases: TGTGCCAGCAGGCGGGACAGGGGGACTGAAGCTTTCTTT. The chain carries TRBV7-2 and TRBJ1-1; 11 bases fit TRBD1. V trimming: 6 bases; J trimming: 5 bases; junction bases outside the gene matches: 2. Germline V gene lookup returns CDR1 SGHTA and CDR2 FQGNSA. The CDR3 extends over 13 amino acids.

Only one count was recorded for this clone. CDR3 nucleotide sequence: TGTGCCAGCATTCCCAGACGGGGAGAGGGCAAAAACATTCAGTACTTC. As protein: CASIPRRGEGKNIQYF. This chain uses TRBV21-1 with TRBJ2-4; the table assigns TRBD2, which was not confirmed against the DNA. TRBV21-1 is termed a pseudogene. The CDR3 length is 16 residues.